This T cell receptor (beta chain) comes out of a study of a mutant IDH1 vaccine in newly diagnosed glioma. Study-wide context: Initiation of the vaccine course occurred 4-6 weeks after radiotherapy alone, or alongside temozolomide cycles. Before enrollment, the patients had been treated with radiotherapy alone, temozolomide alone, or both together. Most of them had received both.

Study-wide findings and caveats: The vaccine induced immune responses, and these occurred in around 94% of patients. It seemed that pseudoprogression was not linked to changes in the top peripheral T cell clonotypes.

Regarding time point: week 11, during vaccination. Topical imiquimod was applied with each vaccine dose, which held 300 ug of mutant IDH1 20-mer peptide. Notes on this clone: Its antigen is undetermined.

The protocol was immunoSEQ multiplex PCR, while the TCRdb copy is restricted to in-frame clones and leaves out a portion. The sample has 35,000 to 50,000 clones; 84% are singletons. CDR1 is SGHTA, CDR2 FQGNSA, per germline. V lost 4 bases and J 2 bases, leaving 14 bases between the germline ends. CDR3 length equals 15 residues. The material sequenced was PBMCs, taken from a glioma patient whose treatment included an IDH1 peptide vaccine. This clonotype was sampled from a man aged 35-49 years with glioma. The chain couples TRBV7-2 to TRBJ1-2; D uncertain. As DNA, the CDR3 is TGTGCCAGCAGCTCCCCTGTTAAACCCAACTATGGCTACACCTTC. This gives the protein CASSSPVKPNYGYTF.